Sequencing of this TCR beta chain was carried out in a study of vaccination and CD4 T cells after COVID-19. About the research overall: Two-dose vaccination with either BNT162b2 or mRNA-1273 was given to participants. Sampling after COVID took place at a median of about 91 days (range 35 to 161) following diagnosis.

Regarding treatment: approximately 9-day PBMC culture with coronavirus spike peptide pools or control peptides (ViraFEST assay). Per well, approximately 2 million PBMCs were cultured in the presence of approximately 10 IU/ml IL-2 and 10 ug/ml peptide pools. As concerns this clonotype: Its antigen remains unidentified.

CD4+ T cells that had been cultured provided DNA sequenced with the Oncomine TCR Beta short-read assay. MiXCR, applied by TCRdb to the PCR reads, yields one record per CDR3 protein. Of around 14,000 distinct CDR3 sequences in the sample, under 55% were seen once. Germline V gives CDR1 SEHNR, CDR2 FQNEAQ (reference sequence). The CDR3 length is 16 residues. The junction had 7 bases not matched to a gene; V was cut back by 5 bases and J by 4 bases. The material was CD4+ T cells from blood, cultured in vitro, obtained before SARS-CoV-2 vaccination. This sequence was found in a human donor who had recovered from COVID-19. J is TRBJ2-2 and V is TRBV7-9; 10 bases are shared with TRBD2. The CDR3, as DNA: TGTGCCAGCAGCCCAATTAGCGGGAGGACCACCGGGGAGCTGTTTTTT. As protein: CASSPISGRTTGELFF.